The 8 T cell receptor beta chains given below trace back to one sample, sequenced in a study of blood T cells in healthy people across ages. Primed by a sample-barcoded 5' primer and a J-beta primer mix, a second PCR proceeded for about 6 to 12 cycles. TCRdb redid the calling of the 5' RACE reads with MiXCR, one entry per CDR3 protein. In the table there are more than 1.4 million distinct CDR3 sequences, 42% of which are singletons. The sequencing input was blood. All receptors come from a woman between 18 and 30 years old in good health.

V gene TRBV7-9 combines with J gene TRBJ1-1; D is uncertain. The germline gives CDR1 SEHNR, CDR2 FQNEAQ (reference sequence). V was shortened by 1 base and J by 2 bases, with 11 bases between the two germline ends. The CDR3 runs 15 residues. The chain's CDR3 is CASSLVAGINTEAFF. CDR3 bases: TGTGCCAGCAGCTTAGTTGCCGGGATAAACACTGAAGCTTTCTTT.

This clonotype was observed once. J is TRBJ2-3 and V is TRBV20-1; TRBD2 matches 8 bases. The trim removed 5 bases at V and 0 bases at J, leaving 10 bases unmatched. Germline V gives CDR1 DFQATT, CDR2 SNEGSKA (reference sequence). The CDR3 spans 16 residues. CDR3 loop: CSAGTLAGPSTDTQYF. CDR3 DNA: TGCAGTGCTGGGACCTTAGCGGGGCCTAGCACAGATACGCAGTATTTT.

The rearrangement links TRBV20-1 to TRBJ2-3, with 8 bases that match TRBD1. This CDR3 is built from 13 residues. Germline V lookup: CDR1 DFQATT, CDR2 SNEGSKA (reference sequence). V was pared by 7 bases and J by 5 bases, with 8 bases of the junction left unmatched. The CDR3 DNA reads as TGCAGTGTCCCCTTTGACAGGGGAGATACGCAGTATTTT. As protein: CSVPFDRGDTQYF.

V and J are TRBV5-1 and TRBJ2-7; TRBD2 matches at 7 bases. V lost 1 base, J lost 0 bases, and 4 bases stayed unmatched. CDR3 length equals 15 residues. Germline V lookup: CDR1 SGHRS, CDR2 YFSETQ. CDR3 residues: CASSLSGVSSYEQYF. The CDR3 DNA reads TGCGCCAGCAGCTTGAGCGGGGTAAGCTCCTACGAGCAGTACTTC.

The V call is TRBV6-1, the J call TRBJ2-3, with 7 bases that match TRBD1. CDR1 and CDR2 (germline): MNHNS, SASEGT. J was trimmed by 5 bases and V by 7 bases; bases with no gene match: 12. CDR3 length: 15 amino acids. The CDR3 reads CASTKGDRAGDTQYF. The CDR3 region has the DNA TGTGCCAGCACCAAAGGGGACAGAGCCGGAGATACGCAGTATTTT.

This clonotype was observed a handful of times. The chain recombines TRBV10-3 with TRBJ1-5, with D perhaps matching TRBD1 (6 bases). Between the trimmed V and J ends, which lost 5 bases and 2 bases, there was a span of 22 bases. The CDR3 is 18 amino acids. CDR1 and CDR2 from the germline V gene are ENHRY and SYGVKD. CDR3 amino acids: CAISHSGTGGQGNQPQHF. The DNA for the CDR3 is TGTGCCATCAGTCACTCCGGGACTGGGGGGCAAGGCAATCAGCCCCAGCATTTT.

In regard to this clonotype: One junction end disagrees with the germline gene, perhaps due to a read error. The chain uses TRBV30 and TRBJ2-7, with no clear D. The J call is doubtful: the DNA matches TRBJ2-4 better. CDR1 and CDR2 (germline): GTSNPN, SVGIG (reference sequence). The CDR3 length is 14 residues. DNA for the CDR3: TGTGCCCGGAGTAAGAGTCTGTCCAAAAACATTCAGTACTTC. Translation gives CARSKSLSKNIQYF.

The chain recombines TRBV20-1 with TRBJ2-4; 7 bases align to TRBD1. CDR1 is DFQATT, CDR2 SNEGSKA, per germline (reference sequence). After removal of 0 bases from V and 12 bases from J, the junction contained 11 bases not matched to a gene. This CDR3 is 14 amino acids long. The CDR3 reads CSARDRQGECSQYF. In DNA, the CDR3 is TGCAGTGCTAGAGATCGTCAGGGGGAATGCAGTCAGTACTTC.